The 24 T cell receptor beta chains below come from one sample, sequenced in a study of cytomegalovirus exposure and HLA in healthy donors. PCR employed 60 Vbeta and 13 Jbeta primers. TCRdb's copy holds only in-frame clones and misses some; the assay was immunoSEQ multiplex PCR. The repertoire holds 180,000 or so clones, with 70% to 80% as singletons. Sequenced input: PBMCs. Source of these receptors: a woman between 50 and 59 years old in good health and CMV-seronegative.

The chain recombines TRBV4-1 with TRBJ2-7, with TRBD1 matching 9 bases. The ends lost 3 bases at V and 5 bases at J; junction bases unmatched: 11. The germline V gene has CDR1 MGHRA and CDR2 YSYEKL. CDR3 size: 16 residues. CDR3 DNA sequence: TGCGCCAGCAGCCACTCTTTCGGGACAGGGTTCCACGAGCAGTACTTC. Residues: CASSHSFGTGFHEQYF.

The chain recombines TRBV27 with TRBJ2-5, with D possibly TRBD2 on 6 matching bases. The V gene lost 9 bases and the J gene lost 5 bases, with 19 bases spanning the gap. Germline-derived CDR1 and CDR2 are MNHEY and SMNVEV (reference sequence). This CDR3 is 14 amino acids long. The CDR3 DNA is TGTGCCAGTAGCCTCCGGGAGAGTGTGGAGACCCAGTACTTC. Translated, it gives CASSLRESVETQYF.

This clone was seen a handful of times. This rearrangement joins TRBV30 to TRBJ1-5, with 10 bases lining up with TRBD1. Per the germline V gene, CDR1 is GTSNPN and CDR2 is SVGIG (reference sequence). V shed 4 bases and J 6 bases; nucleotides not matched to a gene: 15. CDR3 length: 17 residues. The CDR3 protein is CAWTTGTGANPLQPQHF. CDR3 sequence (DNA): TGTGCCTGGACCACCGGGACAGGGGCAAACCCCCTTCAGCCCCAGCATTTT.

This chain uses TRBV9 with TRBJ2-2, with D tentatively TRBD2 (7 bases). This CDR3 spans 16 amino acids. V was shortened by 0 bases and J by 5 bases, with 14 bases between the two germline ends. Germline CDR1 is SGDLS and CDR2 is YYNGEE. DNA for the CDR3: TGTGCCAGCAGCGTAGTCTCCAGGGGAGGGACCGGGGAGCTGTTTTTT. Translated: CASSVVSRGGTGELFF.

In DNA, the CDR3 is TGTGCCAGCAGCTTAGGTTACAGAACGAACACCGGGGAGCTGTTTTTT. Translating it yields CASSLGYRTNTGELFF. V gene TRBV7-2 combines with J gene TRBJ2-2; no clear D. The V and J ends lost 1 base and 0 bases respectively, with 9 bases between them. Looked up from germline, CDR1 is SGHTA and CDR2 is FQGNSA. The CDR3 consists of 16 residues.

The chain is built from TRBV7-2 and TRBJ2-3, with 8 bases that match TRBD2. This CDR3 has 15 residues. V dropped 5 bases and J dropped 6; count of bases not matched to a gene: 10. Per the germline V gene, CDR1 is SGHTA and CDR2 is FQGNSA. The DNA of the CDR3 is TGTGCCAGCAGCCGATCAGCGGGGGCGGGGGATACGCAGTATTTT. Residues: CASSRSAGAGDTQYF.

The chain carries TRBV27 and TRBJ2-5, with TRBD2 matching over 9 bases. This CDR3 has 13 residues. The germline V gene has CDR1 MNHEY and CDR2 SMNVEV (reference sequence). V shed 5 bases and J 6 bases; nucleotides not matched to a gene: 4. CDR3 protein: CASSLAGIKTQYF. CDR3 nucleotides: TGTGCCAGCAGTCTAGCGGGGATCAAGACCCAGTACTTC.

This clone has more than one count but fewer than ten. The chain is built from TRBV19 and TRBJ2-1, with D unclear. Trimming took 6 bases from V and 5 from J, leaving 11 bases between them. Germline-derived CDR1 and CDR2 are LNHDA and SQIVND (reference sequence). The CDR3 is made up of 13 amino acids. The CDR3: CASRRQRNNEQFF. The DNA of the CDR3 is TGTGCCAGTAGGCGGCAGAGAAACAATGAGCAGTTCTTC.

The DNA for the CDR3 is TGTGCCAGCAGTCTTACCGGACAGAAGGTAGGCGAGCAGTACTTC. Its translation is CASSLTGQKVGEQYF. The rearrangement joins TRBV28 to TRBJ2-7; TRBD1 is a possible D gene (6 bases). The V end lost 5 bases, the J end lost 6 bases, and 20 bases lay between the germline ends. The CDR3 contains 15 residues. Germline CDR1 is MDHEN and CDR2 is SYDVKM.

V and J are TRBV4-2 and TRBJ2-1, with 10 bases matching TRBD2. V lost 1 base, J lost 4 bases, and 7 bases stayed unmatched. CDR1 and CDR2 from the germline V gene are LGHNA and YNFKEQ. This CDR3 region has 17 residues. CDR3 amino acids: CASSQVTSGVSYNEQFF. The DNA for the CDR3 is TGTGCCAGCAGCCAAGTAACTAGCGGGGTTTCTTACAATGAGCAGTTCTTC.

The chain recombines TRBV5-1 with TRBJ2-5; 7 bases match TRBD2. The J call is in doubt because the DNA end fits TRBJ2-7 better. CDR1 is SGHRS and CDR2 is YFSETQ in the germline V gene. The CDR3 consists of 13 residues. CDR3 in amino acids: CASSRAGSDEQYF. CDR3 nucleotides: TGCGCCAGCAGCCGAGCGGGGTCCGACGAGCAGTACTTC.

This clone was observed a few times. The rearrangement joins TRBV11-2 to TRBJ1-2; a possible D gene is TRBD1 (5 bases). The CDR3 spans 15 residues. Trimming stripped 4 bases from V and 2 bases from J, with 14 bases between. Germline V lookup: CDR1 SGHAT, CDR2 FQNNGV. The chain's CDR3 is CASSSGSDSNYGYTF. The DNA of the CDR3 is TGTGCCAGCAGCTCAGGATCCGACAGCAACTATGGCTACACCTTC. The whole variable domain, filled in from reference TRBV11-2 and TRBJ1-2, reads EAGVAQSPRYKIIEKRQSVAFWCNPISGHATLYWYQQILGQGPKLLIQFQNNGVVDDSQLPKDRFSAERLKGVDSTLKIQPAKLEDSAVYLCASSSGSDSNYGYTFGSGTRLTVV.

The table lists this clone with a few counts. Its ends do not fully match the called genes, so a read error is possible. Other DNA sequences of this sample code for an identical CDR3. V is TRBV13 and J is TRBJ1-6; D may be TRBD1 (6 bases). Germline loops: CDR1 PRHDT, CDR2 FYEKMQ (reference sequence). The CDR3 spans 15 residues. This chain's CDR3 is CASSLGGGDNSPLHF. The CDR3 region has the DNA TGTGCCAGCAGCTTGGGAGGGGGGGATAATTCCCCCCTCCACTTT.

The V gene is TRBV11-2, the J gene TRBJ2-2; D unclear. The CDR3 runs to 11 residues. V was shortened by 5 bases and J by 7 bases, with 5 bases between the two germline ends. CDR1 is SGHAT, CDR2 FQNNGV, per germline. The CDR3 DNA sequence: TGTGCCAGCAGCCGGGTCGGGGAGCTGTTTTTT. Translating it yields CASSRVGELFF.

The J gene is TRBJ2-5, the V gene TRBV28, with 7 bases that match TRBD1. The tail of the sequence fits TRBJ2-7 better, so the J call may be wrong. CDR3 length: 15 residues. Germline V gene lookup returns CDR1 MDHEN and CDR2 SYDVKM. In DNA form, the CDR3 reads TGTGCCAGCAGTTTAAGGGAGACAGGGAGAGACGAGCAGTACTTC. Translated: CASSLRETGRDEQYF.

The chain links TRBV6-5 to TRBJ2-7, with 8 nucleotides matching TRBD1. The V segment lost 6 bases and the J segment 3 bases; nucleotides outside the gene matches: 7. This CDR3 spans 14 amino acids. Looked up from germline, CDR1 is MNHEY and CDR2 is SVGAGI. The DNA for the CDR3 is TGTGCCAGCAGCCGCGCCGGGACAGGCTACGAGCAGTACTTC. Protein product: CASSRAGTGYEQYF.

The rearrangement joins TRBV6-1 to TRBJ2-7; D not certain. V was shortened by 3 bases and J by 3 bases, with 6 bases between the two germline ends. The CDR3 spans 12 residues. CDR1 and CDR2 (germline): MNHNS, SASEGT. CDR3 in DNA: TGTGCCAGCAGTGACCTCCTCTACGAGCAGTACTTC. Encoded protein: CASSDLLYEQYF.

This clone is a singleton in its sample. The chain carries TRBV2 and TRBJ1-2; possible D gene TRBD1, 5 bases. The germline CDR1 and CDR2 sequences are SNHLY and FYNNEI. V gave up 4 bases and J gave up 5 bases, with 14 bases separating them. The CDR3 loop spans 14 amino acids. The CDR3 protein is CASSGGEMLYGYTF. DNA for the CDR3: TGTGCCAGCAGTGGGGGGGAGATGCTTTATGGCTACACCTTC.

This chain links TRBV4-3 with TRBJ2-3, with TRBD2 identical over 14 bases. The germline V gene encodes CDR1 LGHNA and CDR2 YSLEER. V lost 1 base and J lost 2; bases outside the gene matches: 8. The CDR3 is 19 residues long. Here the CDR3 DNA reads TGCGCCAGCAGCCAAGGACTGGGACTAGCGGGGGCCTTCACAGATACGCAGTATTTT. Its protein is CASSQGLGLAGAFTDTQYF.

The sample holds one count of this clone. The CDR3 bases are TGTGCCAGCAGCTCCGTCGGACAGGTGGAATCACCCCTCCACTTT. Translation gives CASSSVGQVESPLHF. The V call is TRBV7-9, the J call TRBJ1-6; 7 positions agree with TRBD1. This CDR3 region has 15 residues. V lost 4 bases to trimming and J lost 10 bases; unmatched junction nucleotides: 10. Looked up from germline, CDR1 is SEHNR and CDR2 is FQNEAQ (reference sequence).

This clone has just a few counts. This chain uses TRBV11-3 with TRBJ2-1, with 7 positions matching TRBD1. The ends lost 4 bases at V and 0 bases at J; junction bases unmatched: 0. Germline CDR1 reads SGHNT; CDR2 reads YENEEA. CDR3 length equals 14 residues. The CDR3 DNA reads TGTGCCAGCAGCTACAGGGGCTCCTACAATGAGCAGTTCTTC. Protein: CASSYRGSYNEQFF.

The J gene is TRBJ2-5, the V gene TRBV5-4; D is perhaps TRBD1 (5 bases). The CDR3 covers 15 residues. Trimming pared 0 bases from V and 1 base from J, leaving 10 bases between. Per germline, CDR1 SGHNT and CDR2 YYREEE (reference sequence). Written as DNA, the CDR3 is TGTGCCAGCAGCTTGGGGCCAGGGCCCCAAGAGACCCAGTACTTC. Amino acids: CASSLGPGPQETQYF.

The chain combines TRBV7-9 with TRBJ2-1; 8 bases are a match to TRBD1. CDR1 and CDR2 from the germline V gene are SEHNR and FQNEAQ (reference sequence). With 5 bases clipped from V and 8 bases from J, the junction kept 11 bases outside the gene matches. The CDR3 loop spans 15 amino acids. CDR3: CASSPGGAGTDEQFF. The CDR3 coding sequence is TGTGCCAGCAGCCCAGGGGGCGCGGGGACGGATGAGCAGTTCTTC.

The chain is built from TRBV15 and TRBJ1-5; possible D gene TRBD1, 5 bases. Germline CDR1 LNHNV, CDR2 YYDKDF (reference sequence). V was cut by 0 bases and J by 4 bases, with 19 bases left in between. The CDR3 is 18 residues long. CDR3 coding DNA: TGTGCCACCAGCAGAGATCATTCGGCAGGGATTATGAATCAGCCCCAGCATTTT. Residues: CATSRDHSAGIMNQPQHF. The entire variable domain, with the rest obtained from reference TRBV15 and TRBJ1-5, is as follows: DAMVIQNPRYQVTQFGKPVTLSCSQTLNHNVMYWYQQKSSQAPKLLFHYYDKDFNNEADTPDNFQSRRPNTSFCFLDIRSPGLGDTAMYLCATSRDHSAGIMNQPQHFGDGTRLSIL.